This TCR beta chain was captured in a study of T cell responses to AZD1222 COVID-19 vaccine. The germline V and J ends were trimmed by 4 bases and 4 bases, with 13 bases remaining between them. There are 15 residues in the CDR3. The germline V gene encodes CDR1 MDHEN and CDR2 SYDVKM. This table comes from immunoSEQ multiplex PCR, and its TCRdb copy is limited to in-frame clones, with some not included. Of around 140,000 clones listed, 85% to 95% were seen once; the top ten hold 9.5% to 15%. Specimen: peripheral blood, collected after recovery from COVID-19. This clonotype was sampled from an adult who had recovered from COVID-19. The rearrangement links TRBV28 to TRBJ2-2; perhaps D is TRBD1 or TRBD2 (6 bases each). CDR3 amino acids: CASSYRRGTTGELFF. Here the CDR3 DNA reads TGTGCCAGCAGTTATCGGAGGGGGACCACCGGGGAGCTGTTTTTT.